This T cell receptor (beta chain) is drawn from a study of T-cell reconstitution after alpha-beta-depleted transplantation in children. The study, taken as a whole, reports: T-cell numbers and diversity one year post-transplant derived largely from freshly generated T cells. Several hundred expanded graft clones reportedly were the source of alpha-beta T cells about two months after transplant.

The TCRbeta library incorporated unique molecular identifiers. TCRdb reprocessed the PCR reads with MiXCR, giving one entry per CDR3 protein. The sample has 700,000 to 950,000 distinct CDR3 sequences; approximately 15% are singletons. This clonotype has just a few counts. Its antigen is as yet unknown. The CDR3 extends over 14 amino acids. The germline gives CDR1 SQVTM, CDR2 ANQGSEA. Deletions cut 7 bases from V and 0 bases from J, with 13 bases between. The material sequenced was PBMCs, mostly from graft donor cells, taken 360 days after TCRalphabeta/CD19-depleted stem cell transplant. The chain recombines TRBV29-1 with TRBJ1-3; D is uncertain. The receptor was isolated from a male patient younger than 18 who had a stem cell transplant for acute lymphoblastic leukemia, so the T cells may come from the graft donor. The CDR3 sequence: CSAIQSHSGNTIYF. The CDR3 coding sequence is TGCAGCGCCATACAGAGTCACTCTGGAAACACCATATATTTT.